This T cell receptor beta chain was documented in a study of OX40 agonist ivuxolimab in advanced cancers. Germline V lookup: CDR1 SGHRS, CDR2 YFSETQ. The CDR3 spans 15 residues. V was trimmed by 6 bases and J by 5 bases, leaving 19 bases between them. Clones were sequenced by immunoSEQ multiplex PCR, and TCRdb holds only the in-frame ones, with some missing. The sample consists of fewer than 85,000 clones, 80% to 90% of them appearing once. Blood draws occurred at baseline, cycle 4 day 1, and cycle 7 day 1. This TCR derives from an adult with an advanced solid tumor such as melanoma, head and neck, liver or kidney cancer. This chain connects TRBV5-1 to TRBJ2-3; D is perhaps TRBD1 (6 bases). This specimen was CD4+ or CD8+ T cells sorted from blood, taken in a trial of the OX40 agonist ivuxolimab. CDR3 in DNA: TGCGCCAGCACCTCTCAGGGGAACAATGGAGATACGCAGTATTTT. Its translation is CASTSQGNNGDTQYF.